This TCR beta chain was retrieved from a study of blood T cell repertoires in COVID-19. Study-level information: Sample material is recorded as cDNA or gDNA derived from T cells, B-cell-depleted T cells, or PBMCs.

This clone was counted a few times. The CDR3 is 14 amino acids. V was pared by 1 base and J by 3 bases, with 10 bases between. Germline V CDR1 and CDR2: SEHNR, FQNEAQ (reference sequence). Data came from immunoSEQ multiplex PCR; TCRdb stores just in-frame clones and leaves some out. Among tens of thousands of clones, around 73% were seen once, and the ten largest hold around 13%. What was sequenced was peripheral blood. J is TRBJ2-7 and V is TRBV7-9, with a tentative D call TRBD1 (5 bases). The sequence derives from an older man with acute or convalescent COVID-19. The CDR3 is CASSLVSGNYEQYF. The DNA for the CDR3 is TGTGCCAGCAGCTTAGTATCAGGGAACTACGAGCAGTACTTC.